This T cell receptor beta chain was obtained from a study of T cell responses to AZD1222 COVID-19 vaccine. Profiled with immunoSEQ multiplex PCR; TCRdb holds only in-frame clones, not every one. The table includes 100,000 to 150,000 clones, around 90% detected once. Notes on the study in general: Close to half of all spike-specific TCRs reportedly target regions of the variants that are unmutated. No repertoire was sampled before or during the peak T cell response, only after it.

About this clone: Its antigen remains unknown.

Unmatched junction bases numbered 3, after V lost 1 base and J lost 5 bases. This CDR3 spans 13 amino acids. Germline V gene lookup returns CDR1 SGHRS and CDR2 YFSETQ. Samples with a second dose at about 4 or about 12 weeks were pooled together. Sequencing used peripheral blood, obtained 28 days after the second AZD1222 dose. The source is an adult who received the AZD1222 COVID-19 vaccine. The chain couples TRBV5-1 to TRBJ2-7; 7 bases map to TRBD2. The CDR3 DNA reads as TGCGCCAGCAGCTTGCGGGGGAGGGACGAGCAGTACTTC. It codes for CASSLRGRDEQYF.